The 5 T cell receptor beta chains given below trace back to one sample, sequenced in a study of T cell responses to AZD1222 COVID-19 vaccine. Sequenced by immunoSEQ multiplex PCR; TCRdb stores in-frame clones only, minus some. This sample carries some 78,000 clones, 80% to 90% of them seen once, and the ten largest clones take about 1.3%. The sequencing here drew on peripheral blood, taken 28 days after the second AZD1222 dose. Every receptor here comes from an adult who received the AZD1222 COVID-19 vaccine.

The CDR3 DNA sequence: TGCGCCAGCAGCCAAGAGGTTCGCAGGGCGGGCAATGAGCAGTTCTTC. Translation: CASSQEVRRAGNEQFF. This chain links TRBV4-3 with TRBJ2-1; either TRBD1 or TRBD2 may fit D (5 bases each). V was trimmed by 0 bases and J by 6 bases, leaving 15 bases between them. This CDR3 is built from 16 residues. Germline assignment: CDR1 LGHNA and CDR2 YSLEER.

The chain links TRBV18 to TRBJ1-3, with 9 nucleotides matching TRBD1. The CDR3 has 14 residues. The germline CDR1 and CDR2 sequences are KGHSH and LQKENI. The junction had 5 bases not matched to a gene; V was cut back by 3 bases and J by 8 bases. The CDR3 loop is CASSPPDRGDTIYF. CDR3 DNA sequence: TGTGCCAGCTCACCCCCGGACAGGGGAGACACCATATATTTT.

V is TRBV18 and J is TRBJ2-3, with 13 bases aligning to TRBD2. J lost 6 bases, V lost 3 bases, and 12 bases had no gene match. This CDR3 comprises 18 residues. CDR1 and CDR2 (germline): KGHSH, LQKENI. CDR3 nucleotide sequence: TGTGCCAGCTCACCGGGACTAGCGGGAACAGGTGGTGAGGATACGCAGTATTTT. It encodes CASSPGLAGTGGEDTQYF.

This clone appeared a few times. This CDR3 reads CASILGQPQHF. In DNA form, the CDR3 reads TGTGCCAGCATACTCGGTCAGCCCCAGCATTTT. The V gene is TRBV6-5, the J gene TRBJ1-5, with D unclear. Trimming took off 7 bases at V and 6 bases at J, with 7 bases between the two ends. Germline assignment: CDR1 MNHEY and CDR2 SVGAGI. The CDR3 runs to 11 residues.

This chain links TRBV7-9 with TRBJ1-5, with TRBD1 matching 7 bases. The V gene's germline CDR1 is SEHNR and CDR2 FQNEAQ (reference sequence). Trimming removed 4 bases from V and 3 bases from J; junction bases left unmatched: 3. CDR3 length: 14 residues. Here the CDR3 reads CASSSGQINQPQHF. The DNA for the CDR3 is TGTGCCAGCAGCTCGGGACAGATCAATCAGCCCCAGCATTTT.